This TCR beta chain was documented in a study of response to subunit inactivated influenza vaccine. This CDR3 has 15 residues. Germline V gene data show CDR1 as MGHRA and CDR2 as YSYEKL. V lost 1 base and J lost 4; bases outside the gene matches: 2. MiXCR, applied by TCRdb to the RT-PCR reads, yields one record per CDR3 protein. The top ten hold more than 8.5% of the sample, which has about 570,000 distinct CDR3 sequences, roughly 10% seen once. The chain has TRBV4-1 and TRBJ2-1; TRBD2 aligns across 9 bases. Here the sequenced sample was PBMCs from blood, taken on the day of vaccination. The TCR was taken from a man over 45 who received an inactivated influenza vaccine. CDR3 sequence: CASSQGLAVYNEQFF. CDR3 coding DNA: TGCGCCAGCAGCCAAGGACTAGCGGTGTACAATGAGCAGTTCTTC.